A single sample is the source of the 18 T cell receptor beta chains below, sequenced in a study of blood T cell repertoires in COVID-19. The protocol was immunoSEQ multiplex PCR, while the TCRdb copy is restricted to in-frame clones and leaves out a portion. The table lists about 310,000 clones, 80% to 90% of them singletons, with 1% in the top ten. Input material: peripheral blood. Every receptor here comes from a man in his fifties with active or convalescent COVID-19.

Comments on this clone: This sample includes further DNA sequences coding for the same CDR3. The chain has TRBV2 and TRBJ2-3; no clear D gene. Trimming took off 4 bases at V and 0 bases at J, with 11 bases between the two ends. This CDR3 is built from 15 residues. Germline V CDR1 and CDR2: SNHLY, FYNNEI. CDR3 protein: CASSVLRESTDTQYF. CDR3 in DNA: TGTGCCAGCAGTGTGCTTCGAGAAAGCACAGATACGCAGTATTTT.

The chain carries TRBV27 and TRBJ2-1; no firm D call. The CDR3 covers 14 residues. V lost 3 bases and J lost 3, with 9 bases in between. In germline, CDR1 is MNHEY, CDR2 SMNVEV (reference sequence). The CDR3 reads CASSFNDNYNEQFF. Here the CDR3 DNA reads TGTGCCAGCAGTTTCAACGACAACTACAATGAGCAGTTCTTC.

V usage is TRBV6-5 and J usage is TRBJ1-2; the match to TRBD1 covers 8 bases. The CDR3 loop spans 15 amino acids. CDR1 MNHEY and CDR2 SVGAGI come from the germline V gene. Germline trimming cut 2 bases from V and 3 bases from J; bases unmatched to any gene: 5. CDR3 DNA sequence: TGTGCCAGCAGTTACGGGCAGGGGGCCGACTATGGCTACACCTTC. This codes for CASSYGQGADYGYTF.

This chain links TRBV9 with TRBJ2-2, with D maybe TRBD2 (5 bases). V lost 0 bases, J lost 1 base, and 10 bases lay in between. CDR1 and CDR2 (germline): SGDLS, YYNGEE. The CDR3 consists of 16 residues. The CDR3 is CASSVGSALNTGELFF. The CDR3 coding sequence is TGTGCCAGCAGCGTAGGTAGCGCCTTGAACACCGGGGAGCTGTTTTTT.

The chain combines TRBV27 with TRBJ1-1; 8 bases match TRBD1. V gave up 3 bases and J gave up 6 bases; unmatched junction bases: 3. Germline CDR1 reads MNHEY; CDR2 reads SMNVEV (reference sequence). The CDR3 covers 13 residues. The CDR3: CASSFRGPAEAFF. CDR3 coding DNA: TGTGCCAGCAGTTTCAGGGGGCCCGCTGAAGCTTTCTTT.

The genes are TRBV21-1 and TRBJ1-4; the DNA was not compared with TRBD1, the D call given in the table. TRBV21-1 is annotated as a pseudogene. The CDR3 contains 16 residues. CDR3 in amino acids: CASMKNPDRGDEKLFF. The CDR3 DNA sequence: TGTGCCAGCATGAAAAACCCTGACAGGGGAGATGAAAAACTGTTTTTT.

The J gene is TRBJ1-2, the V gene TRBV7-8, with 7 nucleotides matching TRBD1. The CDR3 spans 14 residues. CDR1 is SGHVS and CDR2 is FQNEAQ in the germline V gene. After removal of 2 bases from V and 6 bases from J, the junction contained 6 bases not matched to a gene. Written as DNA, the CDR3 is TGTGCCAGCAGCTTAACGAGACAGGGAGATGGCTACACCTTC. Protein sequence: CASSLTRQGDGYTF.

This chain's CDR3 is CASSPTLQDIYGYTF. In DNA form, the CDR3 reads TGTGCCAGCAGCCCGACCCTACAGGACATCTATGGCTACACCTTC. The V call is TRBV11-2, the J call TRBJ1-2; perhaps TRBD1 as D (5 bases). Germline CDR1 is SGHAT and CDR2 is FQNNGV. V was trimmed by 5 bases and J by 4 bases, leaving 17 bases between them. The CDR3 runs 15 residues.

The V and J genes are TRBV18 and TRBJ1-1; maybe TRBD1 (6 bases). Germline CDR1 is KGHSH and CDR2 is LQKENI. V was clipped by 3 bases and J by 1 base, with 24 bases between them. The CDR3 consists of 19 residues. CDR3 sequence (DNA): TGTGCCAGCTCACCTCTACCTCTGGCTTACAGGGAAAGGAACACTGAAGCTTTCTTT. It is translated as CASSPLPLAYRERNTEAFF. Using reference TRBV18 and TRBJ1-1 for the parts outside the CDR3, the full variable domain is NAGVMQNPRHLVRRRGQEARLRCSPMKGHSHVYWYRQLPEEGLKFMVYLQKENIIDESGMPKERFSAEFPKEGPSILRIQQVVRGDSAAYFCASSPLPLAYRERNTEAFFGQGTRLTVV.

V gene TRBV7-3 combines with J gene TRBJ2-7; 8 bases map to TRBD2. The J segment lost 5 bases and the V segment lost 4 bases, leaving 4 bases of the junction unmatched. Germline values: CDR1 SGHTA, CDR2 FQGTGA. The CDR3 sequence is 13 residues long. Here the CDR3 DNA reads TGTGCCAGCAGCTACAGAGCGGGGGACGAGCAGTACTTC. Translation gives CASSYRAGDEQYF. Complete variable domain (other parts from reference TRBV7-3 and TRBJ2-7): GAGVSQTPSNKVTEKGKYVELRCDPISGHTALYWYRQSLGQGPEFLIYFQGTGAADDSGLPNDRFFAVRPEGSVSTLKIQRTERGDSAVYLCASSYRAGDEQYFGPGTRLTVT.

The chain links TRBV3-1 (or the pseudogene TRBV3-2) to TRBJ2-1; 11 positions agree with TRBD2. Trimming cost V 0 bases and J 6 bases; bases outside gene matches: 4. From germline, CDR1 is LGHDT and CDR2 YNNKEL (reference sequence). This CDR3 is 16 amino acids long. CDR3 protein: CASSQDRSGRANEQFF. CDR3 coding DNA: TGTGCCAGCAGCCAAGATCGTAGCGGGAGGGCCAATGAGCAGTTCTTC.

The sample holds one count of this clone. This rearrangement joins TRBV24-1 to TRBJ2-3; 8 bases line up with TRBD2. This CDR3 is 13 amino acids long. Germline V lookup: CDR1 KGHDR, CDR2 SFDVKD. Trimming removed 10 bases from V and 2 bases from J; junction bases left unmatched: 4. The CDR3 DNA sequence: TGTGCCACAGCGGGGGACCCCACAGATACGCAGTATTTT. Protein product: CATAGDPTDTQYF.

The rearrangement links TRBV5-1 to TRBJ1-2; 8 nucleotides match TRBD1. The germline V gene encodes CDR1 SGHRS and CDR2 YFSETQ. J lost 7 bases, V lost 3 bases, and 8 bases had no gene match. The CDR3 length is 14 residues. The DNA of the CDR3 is TGCGCCAGCAGCTACGCGCAGGGGGCGGGTGGCTACACCTTC. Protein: CASSYAQGAGGYTF.

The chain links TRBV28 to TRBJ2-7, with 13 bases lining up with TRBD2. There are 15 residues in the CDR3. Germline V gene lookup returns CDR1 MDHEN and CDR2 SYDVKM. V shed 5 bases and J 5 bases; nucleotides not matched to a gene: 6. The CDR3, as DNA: TGTGCCAGCAGTCAGCCGGGACTAGCGGGAAACGAGCAGTACTTC. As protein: CASSQPGLAGNEQYF.

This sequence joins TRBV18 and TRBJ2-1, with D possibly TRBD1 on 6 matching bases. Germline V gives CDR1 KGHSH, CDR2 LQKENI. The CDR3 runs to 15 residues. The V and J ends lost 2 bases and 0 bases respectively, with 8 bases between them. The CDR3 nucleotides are TGTGCCAGCTCACCAGGGACAAGCTCCTACAATGAGCAGTTCTTC. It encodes CASSPGTSSYNEQFF.

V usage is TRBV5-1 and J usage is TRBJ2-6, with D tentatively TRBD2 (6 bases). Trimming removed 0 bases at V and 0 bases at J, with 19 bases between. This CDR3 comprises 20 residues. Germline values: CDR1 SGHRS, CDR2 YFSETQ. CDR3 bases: TGCGCCAGCAGCTTGGGGTTTCGAGGAGGGCCTGCCTCTGGGGCCAACGTCCTGACTTTC. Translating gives CASSLGFRGGPASGANVLTF.

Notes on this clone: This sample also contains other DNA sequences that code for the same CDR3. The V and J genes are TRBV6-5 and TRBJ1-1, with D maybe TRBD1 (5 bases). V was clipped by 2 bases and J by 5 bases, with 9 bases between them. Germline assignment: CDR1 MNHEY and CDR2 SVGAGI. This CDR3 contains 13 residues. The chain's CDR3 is CASSYRGGTEAFF. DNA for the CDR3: TGTGCCAGCAGTTACAGGGGTGGGACTGAAGCTTTCTTT.

The CDR3 DNA follows: TGTGCCAGCAGCAAAGTTGCAGATGAGCAGTTCTTC. It specifies CASSKVADEQFF. V usage is TRBV21-1 and J usage is TRBJ2-1; the D call TRBD1 from the table was never checked on the DNA. TRBV21-1 is labeled a pseudogene. The CDR3 is made up of 12 amino acids.